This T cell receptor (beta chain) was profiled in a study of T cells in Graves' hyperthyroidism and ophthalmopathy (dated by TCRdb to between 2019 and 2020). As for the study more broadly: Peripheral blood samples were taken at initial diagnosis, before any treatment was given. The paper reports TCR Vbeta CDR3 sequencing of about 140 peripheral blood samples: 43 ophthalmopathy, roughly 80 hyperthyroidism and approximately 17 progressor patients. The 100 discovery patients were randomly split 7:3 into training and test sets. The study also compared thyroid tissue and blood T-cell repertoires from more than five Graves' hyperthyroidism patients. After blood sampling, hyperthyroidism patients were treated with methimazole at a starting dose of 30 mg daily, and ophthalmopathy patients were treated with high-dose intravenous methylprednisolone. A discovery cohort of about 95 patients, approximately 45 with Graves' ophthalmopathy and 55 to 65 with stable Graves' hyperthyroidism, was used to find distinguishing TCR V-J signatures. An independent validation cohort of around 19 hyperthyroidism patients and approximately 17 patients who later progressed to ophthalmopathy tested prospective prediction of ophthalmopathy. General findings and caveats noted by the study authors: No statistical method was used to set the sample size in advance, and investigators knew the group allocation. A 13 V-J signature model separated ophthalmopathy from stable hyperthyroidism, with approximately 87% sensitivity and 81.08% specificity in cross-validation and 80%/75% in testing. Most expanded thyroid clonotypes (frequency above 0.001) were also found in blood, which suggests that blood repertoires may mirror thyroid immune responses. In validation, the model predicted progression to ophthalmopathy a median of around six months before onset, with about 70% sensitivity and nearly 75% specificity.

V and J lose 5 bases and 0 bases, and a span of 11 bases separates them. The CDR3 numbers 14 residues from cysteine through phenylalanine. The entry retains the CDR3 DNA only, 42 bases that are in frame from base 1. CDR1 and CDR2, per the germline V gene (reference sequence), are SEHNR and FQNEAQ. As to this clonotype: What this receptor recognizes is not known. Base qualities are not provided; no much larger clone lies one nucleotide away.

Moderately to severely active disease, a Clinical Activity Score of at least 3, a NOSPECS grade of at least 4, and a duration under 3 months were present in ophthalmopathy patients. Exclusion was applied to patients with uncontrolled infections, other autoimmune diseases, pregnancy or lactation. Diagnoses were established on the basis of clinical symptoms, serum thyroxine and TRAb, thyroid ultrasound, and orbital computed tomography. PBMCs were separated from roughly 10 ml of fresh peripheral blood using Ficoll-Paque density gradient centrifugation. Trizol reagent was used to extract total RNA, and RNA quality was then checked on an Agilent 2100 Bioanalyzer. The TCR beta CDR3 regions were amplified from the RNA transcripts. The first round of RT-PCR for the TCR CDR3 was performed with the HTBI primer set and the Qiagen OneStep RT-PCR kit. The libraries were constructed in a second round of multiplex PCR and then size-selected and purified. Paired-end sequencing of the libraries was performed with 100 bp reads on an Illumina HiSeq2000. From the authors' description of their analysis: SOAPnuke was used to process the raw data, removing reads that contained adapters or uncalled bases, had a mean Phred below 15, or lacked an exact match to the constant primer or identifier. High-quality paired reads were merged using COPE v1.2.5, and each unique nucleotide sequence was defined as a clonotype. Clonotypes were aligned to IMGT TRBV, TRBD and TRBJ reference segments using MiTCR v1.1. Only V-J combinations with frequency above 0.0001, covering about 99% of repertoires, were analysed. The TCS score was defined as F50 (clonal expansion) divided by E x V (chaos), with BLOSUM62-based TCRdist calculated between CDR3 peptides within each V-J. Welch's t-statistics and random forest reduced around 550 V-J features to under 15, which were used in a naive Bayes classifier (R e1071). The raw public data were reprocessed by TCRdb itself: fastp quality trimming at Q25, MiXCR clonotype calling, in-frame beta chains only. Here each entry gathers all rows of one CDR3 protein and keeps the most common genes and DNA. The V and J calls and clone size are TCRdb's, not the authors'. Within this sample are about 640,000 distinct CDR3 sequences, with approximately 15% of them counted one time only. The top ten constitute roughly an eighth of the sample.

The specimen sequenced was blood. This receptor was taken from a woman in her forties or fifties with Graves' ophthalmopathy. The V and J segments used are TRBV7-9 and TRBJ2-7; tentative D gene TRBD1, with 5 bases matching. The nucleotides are TGTGCCAGCAGCGCCTCAGGGTTCTCCTACGAGCAGTACTTC. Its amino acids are CASSASGFSYEQYF.